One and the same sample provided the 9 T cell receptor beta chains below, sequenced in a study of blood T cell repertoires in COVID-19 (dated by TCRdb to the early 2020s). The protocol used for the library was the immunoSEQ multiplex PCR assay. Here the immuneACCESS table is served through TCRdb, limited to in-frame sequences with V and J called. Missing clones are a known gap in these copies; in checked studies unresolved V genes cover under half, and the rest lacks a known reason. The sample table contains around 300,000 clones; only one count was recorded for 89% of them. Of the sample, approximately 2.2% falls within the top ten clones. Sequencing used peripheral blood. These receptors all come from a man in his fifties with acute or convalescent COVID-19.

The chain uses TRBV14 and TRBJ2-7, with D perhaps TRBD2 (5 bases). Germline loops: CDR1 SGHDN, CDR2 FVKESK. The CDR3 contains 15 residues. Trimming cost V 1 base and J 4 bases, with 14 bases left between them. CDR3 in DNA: TGTGCCAGCAGCCAAGTAGGCCGGGAAAGATACGAGCAGTACTTC. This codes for CASSQVGRERYEQYF.

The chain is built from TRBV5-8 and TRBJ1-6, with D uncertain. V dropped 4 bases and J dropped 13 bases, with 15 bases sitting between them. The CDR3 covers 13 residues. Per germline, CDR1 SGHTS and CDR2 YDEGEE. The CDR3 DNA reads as TGTGCCAGCAGCCCACCGAGGCTGTCCCCCCTCCACTTT. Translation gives CASSPPRLSPLHF.

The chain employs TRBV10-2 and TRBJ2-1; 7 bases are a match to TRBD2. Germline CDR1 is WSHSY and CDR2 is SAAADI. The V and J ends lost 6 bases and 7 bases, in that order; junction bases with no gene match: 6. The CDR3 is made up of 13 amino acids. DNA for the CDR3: TGCGCCAGCAGACCGGGACTACCGAATGAGCAGTTCTTC. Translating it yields CASRPGLPNEQFF.

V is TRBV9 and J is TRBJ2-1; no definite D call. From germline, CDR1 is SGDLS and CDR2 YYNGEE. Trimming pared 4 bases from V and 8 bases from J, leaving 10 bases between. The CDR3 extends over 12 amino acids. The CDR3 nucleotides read TGTGCCAGCAGCCCCTCTTTCGATGAGCAGTTCTTC. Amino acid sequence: CASSPSFDEQFF.

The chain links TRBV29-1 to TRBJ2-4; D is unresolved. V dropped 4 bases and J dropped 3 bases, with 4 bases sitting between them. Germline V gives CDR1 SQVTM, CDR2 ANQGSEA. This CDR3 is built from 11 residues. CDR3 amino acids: CSVANKNIQYF. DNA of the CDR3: TGCAGCGTTGCTAACAAAAACATTCAGTACTTC.

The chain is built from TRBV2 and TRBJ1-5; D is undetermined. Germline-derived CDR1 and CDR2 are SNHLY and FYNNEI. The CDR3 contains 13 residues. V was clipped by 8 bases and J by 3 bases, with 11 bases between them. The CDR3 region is CASGGQSNQPQHF. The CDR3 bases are TGTGCCAGCGGCGGGCAGTCCAATCAGCCCCAGCATTTT. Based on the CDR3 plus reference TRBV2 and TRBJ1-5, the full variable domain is EPEVTQTPSHQVTQMGQEVILRCVPISNHLYFYWYRQILGQKVEFLVSFYNNEISEKSEIFDDQFSVERPDGSNFTLKIRSTKLEDSAMYFCASGGQSNQPQHFGDGTRLSIL.

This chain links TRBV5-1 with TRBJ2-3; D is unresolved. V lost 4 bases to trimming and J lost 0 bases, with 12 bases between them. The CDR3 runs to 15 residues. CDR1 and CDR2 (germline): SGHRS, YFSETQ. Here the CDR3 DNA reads TGCGCCAGCAGCGGATCGACTGGCAGCACAGATACGCAGTATTTT. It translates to CASSGSTGSTDTQYF.

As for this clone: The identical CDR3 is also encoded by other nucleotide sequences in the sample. This chain's CDR3 is CASSLAGGYGYTF. CDR3 bases: TGTGCCAGCAGCTTAGCAGGGGGCTATGGCTACACCTTC. The chain combines TRBV7-9 with TRBJ1-2, with D possibly being TRBD1 (6 bases). V lost 0 bases and J lost 4, with 6 bases in between. CDR1 is SEHNR, CDR2 FQNEAQ, per germline (reference sequence). This CDR3 spans 13 amino acids.

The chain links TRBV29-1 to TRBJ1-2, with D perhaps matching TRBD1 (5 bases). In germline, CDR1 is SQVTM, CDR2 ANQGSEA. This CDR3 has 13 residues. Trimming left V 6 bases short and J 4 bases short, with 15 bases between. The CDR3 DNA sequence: TGCAGCGTCGCGCCGGGACTGACCTATGGCTACACCTTC. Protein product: CSVAPGLTYGYTF.